The clone carrying this TCR beta chain was picked up a small number of times. The data were obtained in a study of T cells in Graves' hyperthyroidism and ophthalmopathy. Trimming removed 6 bases from V and 6 bases from J, with 12 bases in between. Germline CDR1 and CDR2: MNHNS and SASEGT. This CDR3 spans 12 amino acids. TCR beta CDR3 sequences were amplified from RNA transcripts. HTBI primers drove first-round RT-PCR of the TCR CDR3. MiXCR was run by TCRdb on the multiplex PCR reads, yielding one entry per CDR3 protein. This table has hundreds of thousands of distinct CDR3 sequences, roughly 15% appearing once.

This TCR derives from a young woman with Graves' hyperthyroidism. Source material: blood. J is TRBJ2-7 and V is TRBV6-1; D may match TRBD1 or TRBD2 (7 bases each). The CDR3: CASRQGGLEQYF. The CDR3 coding sequence is TGTGCCAGCAGGCAGGGGGGGCTCGAGCAGTACTTC.